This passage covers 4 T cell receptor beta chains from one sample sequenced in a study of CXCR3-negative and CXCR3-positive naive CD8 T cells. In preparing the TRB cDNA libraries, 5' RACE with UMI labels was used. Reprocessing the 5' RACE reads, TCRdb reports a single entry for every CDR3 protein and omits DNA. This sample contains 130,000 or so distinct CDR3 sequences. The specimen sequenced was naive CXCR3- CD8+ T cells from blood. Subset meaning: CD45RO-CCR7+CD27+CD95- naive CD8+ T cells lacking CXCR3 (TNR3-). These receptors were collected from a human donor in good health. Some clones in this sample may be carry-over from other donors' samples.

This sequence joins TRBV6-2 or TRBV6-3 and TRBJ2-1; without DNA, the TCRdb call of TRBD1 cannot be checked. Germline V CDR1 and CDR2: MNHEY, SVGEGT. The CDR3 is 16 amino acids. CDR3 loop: CASSYSTSGGYNEQFF.

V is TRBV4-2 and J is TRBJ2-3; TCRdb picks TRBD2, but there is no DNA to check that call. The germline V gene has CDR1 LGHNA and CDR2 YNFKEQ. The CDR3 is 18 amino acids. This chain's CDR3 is CASSQSLAGGPGTDTQYF.

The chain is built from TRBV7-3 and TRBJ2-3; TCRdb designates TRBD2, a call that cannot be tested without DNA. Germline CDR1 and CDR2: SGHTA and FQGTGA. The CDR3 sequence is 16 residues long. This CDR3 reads CASSQGTSGVEDTQYF.

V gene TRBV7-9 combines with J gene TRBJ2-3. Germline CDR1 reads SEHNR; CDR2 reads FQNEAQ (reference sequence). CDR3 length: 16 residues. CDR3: CASSVQRRESLDTQYF.